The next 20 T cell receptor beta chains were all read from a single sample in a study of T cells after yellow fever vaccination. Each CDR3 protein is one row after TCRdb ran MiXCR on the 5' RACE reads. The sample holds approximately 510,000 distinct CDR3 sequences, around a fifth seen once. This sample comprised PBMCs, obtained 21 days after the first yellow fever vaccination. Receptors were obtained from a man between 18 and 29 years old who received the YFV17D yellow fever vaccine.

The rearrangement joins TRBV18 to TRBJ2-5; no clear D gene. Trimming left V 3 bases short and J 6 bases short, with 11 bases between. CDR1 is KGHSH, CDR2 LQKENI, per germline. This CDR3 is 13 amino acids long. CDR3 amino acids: CASSPPSSKTQYF. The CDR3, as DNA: TGTGCCAGCTCACCCCCTTCATCAAAGACCCAGTACTTC.

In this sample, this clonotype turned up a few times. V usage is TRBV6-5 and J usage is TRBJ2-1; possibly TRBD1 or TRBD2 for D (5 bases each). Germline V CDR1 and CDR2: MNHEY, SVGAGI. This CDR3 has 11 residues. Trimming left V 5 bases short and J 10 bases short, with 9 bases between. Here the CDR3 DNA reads TGTGCCAGCAGTACCGGGACCGAGCAGTTCTTC. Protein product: CASSTGTEQFF.

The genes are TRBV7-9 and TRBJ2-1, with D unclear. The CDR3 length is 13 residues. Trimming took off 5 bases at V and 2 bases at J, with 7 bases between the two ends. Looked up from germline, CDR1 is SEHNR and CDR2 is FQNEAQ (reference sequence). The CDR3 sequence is CASSVRPYNEQFF. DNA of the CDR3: TGTGCCAGCAGCGTGCGCCCCTACAATGAGCAGTTCTTC.

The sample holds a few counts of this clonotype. Written as DNA, the CDR3 is TGCGCCAGCAGCTTGAGTCCGGGGTACTACGAGCAGTACTTC. It yields the protein CASSLSPGYYEQYF. J is TRBJ2-7 and V is TRBV5-1; D is perhaps TRBD2 (5 bases). The length of the CDR3 is 14 residues. Germline lookup yields CDR1 SGHRS and CDR2 YFSETQ. The ends were cut back, 1 base at V and 3 bases at J, with 11 bases in the middle.

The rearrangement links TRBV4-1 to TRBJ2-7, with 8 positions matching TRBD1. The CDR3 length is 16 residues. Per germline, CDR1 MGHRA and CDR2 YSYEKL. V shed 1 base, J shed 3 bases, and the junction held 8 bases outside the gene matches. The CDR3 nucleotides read TGCGCCAGCAGCCAAGTGGGGAGACAGGGGCACTACGAGCAGTACTTC. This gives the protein CASSQVGRQGHYEQYF.

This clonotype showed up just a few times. The CDR3 coding sequence is TGTGCCAGTAGTATAGGGAACCTCCCTGGGGCCAACGTCCTGACTTTC. It encodes CASSIGNLPGANVLTF. This chain links TRBV19 with TRBJ2-6; D is ambiguous. V dropped 1 base and J dropped 2 bases, with 9 bases sitting between them. The germline V gene encodes CDR1 LNHDA and CDR2 SQIVND (reference sequence). This CDR3 contains 16 residues.

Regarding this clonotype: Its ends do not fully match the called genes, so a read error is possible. The CDR3 nucleotides read TGTGCTAGCAGCCAAGACAGGAATCGTCTCAATGAGCAGTTCTTC. Translated, it gives CASSQDRNRLNEQFF. The V gene is TRBV7-7, the J gene TRBJ2-1, with D perhaps TRBD1 (6 bases). Germline V gene data show CDR1 as SSHAT and CDR2 as FNYEAQ (reference sequence). The CDR3 totals 15 residues. Complete variable domain (other parts from reference TRBV7-7 and TRBJ2-1): GAGVSQSPRYKVTKRGQDVTLRCDPISSHATLYWYQQALGQGPEFLTYFNYEAQPDKSGLPSDRFSAERPEGSISTLTIQRTEQRDSAMYRCASSQDRNRLNEQFFGPGTRLTVL.

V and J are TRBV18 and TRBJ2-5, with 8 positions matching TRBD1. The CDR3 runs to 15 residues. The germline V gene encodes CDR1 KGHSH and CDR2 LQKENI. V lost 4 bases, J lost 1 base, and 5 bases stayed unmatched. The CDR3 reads CASSLLGQGQETQYF. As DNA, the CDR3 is TGTGCCAGCTCACTACTAGGACAGGGCCAAGAGACCCAGTACTTC.

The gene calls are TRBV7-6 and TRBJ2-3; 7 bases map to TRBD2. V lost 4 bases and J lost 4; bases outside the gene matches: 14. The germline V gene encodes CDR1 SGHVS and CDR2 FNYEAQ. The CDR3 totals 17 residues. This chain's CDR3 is CASSYGAGDDGADTQYF. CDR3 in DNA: TGTGCCAGCAGCTATGGGGCGGGGGACGACGGGGCAGATACGCAGTATTTT.

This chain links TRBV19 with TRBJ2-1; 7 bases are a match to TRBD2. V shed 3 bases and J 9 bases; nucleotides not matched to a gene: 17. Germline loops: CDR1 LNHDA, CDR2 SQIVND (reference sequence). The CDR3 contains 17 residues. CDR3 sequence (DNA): TGTGCCAGTAGTATGGTATATTCAGCATTGGGGGGGAGTGAGCAGTTCTTC. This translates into CASSMVYSALGGSEQFF.

The CDR3 loop reads CASSLRGTANTGELFF. The CDR3 DNA is TGCGCCAGCAGCTTGAGGGGGACCGCGAACACCGGGGAGCTGTTTTTT. The gene calls are TRBV5-1 and TRBJ2-2; the D gene is possibly TRBD1 (6 bases). The CDR3 is made up of 16 amino acids. Germline CDR1 and CDR2: SGHRS and YFSETQ. Trimming stripped 1 base from V and 0 bases from J, with 10 bases between. Together with reference TRBV5-1 and TRBJ2-2, the CDR3 gives the full variable domain: KAGVTQTPRYLIKTRGQQVTLSCSPISGHRSVSWYQQTPGQGLQFLFEYFSETQRNKGNFPGRFSGRQFSNSRSEMNVSTLELGDSALYLCASSLRGTANTGELFFGEGSRLTVL.

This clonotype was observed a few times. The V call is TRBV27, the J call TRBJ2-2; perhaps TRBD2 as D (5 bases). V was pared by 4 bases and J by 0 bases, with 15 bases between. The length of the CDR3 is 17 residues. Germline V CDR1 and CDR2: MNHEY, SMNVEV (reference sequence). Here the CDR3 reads CASSWSIGVPNTGELFF. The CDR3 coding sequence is TGTGCCAGCAGTTGGTCTATCGGGGTCCCGAACACCGGGGAGCTGTTTTTT.

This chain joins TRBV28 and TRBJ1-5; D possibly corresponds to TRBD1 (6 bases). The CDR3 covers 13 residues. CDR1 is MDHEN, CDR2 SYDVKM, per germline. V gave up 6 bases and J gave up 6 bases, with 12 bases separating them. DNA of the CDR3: TGTGCCAGCAGGGATACAGGGATTCAGCCCCAGCATTTT. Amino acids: CASRDTGIQPQHF.

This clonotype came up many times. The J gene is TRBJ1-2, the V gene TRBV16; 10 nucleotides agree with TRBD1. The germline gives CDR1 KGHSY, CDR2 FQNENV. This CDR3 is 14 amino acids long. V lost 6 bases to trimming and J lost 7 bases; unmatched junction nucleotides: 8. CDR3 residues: CASSPGTGAVGYTF. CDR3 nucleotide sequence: TGTGCCAGCAGTCCCGGGACAGGGGCAGTTGGCTACACCTTC.

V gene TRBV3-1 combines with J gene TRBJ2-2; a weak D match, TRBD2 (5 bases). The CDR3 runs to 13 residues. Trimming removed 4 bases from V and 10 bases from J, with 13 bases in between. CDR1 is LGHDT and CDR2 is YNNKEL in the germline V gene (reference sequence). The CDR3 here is CASSRTSQEELFF. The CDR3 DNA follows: TGTGCCAGCAGCCGGACTTCACAAGAGGAGCTGTTTTTT.

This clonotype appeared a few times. The CDR3 loop reads CASKKGGTDTQYF. The CDR3 DNA is TGTGCCAGCAAGAAGGGGGGAACAGATACGCAGTATTTT. This chain joins TRBV18 and TRBJ2-3; D may correspond to TRBD1 or TRBD2 (6 bases each). Germline assignment: CDR1 KGHSH and CDR2 LQKENI. Trimming took 8 bases from V and 3 from J, leaving 12 bases between them. CDR3 length: 13 residues.

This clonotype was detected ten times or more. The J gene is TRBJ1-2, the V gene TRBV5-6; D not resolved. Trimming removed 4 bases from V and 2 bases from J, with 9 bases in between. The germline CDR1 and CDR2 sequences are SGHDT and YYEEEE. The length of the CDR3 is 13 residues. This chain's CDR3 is CASSRAGNYGYTF. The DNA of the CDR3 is TGTGCCAGCAGCCGGGCGGGGAACTATGGCTACACCTTC.

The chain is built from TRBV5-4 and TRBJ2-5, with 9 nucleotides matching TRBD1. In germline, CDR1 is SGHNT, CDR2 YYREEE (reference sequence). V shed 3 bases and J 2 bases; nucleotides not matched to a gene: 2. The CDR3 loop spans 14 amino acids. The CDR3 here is CASSWGQGQETQYF. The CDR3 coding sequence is TGTGCCAGCAGCTGGGGACAGGGACAAGAGACCCAGTACTTC. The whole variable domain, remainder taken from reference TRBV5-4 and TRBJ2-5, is ETGVTQSPTHLIKTRGQQVTLRCSSQSGHNTVSWYQQALGQGPQFIFQYYREEENGRGNFPPRFSGLQFPNYSSELNVNALELDDSALYLCASSWGQGQETQYFGPGTRLLVL.

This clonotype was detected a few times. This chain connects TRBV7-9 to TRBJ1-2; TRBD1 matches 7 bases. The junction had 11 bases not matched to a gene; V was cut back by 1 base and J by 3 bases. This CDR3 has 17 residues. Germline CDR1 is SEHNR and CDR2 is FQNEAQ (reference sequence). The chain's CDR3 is CASSLGQGLVGDYGYTF. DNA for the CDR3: TGTGCCAGCAGCTTAGGACAGGGTTTGGTTGGTGACTATGGCTACACCTTC.

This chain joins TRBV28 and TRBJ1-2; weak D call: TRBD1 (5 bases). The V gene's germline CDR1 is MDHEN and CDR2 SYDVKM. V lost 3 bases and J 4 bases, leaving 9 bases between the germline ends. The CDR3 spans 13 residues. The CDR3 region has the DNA TGTGCCAGCAGTTTCGGGACGTCCTATGGCTACACCTTC. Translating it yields CASSFGTSYGYTF.